This T cell receptor (beta chain) was recovered during a study of shared clonotypes between healthy human individuals. About the study: Samples came from a couple of female and three male donors aged 18 to 49.

This clone has only a few counts. Its antigen remains unknown. General study findings and limits: Donors were few, which limited the genetic and exposure-history diversity represented.

The CDR3 covers 11 residues. Germline CDR1 is SGDLS and CDR2 is YYNGEE. The V segment lost 3 bases and the J segment 7 bases; nucleotides outside the gene matches: 0. Nashville, Tennessee was home to all donors, each a Caucasian adult. Ten immunoSEQ deep assay plates were used to sequence the DNA of unsorted PBMCs. Here immunoSEQ multiplex PCR was the method, and the copy in TCRdb shows in-frame clones only, minus some. The table lists about 460,000 clones, roughly three quarters of them singletons. The V and J genes are TRBV9 and TRBJ1-2, with 7 bases fitting TRBD1. Sequencing was carried out using PBMCs. This receptor was identified in a woman between 35 and 50 years old in good health. Some clones in this sample may be carry-over from other donors' samples. This CDR3 is CASSDRGGYTF. DNA of the CDR3: TGTGCCAGCAGCGACAGGGGTGGCTACACCTTC.